A single sample is the source of the 17 T cell receptor beta chains below, sequenced in a study of blood T cell repertoires in COVID-19 (dated by TCRdb to 2018 to 2021). The library was made by the immunoSEQ multiplex PCR assay. The source is immuneACCESS, and TCRdb retained only in-frame sequences with V and J called. Part of the clones is not carried over; for the studies checked, unresolved V genes explain less than half of this, and the remainder is unexplained. The sample records 70,000 to 75,000 clones, 90% of which are singletons. The ten most abundant clones make up roughly 5% of the sample. The sample was peripheral blood. These receptors were taken from a woman under 30 with acute or convalescent COVID-19.

This chain joins TRBV2 and TRBJ2-3; D is perhaps TRBD1 (5 bases). Trimming stripped 10 bases from V and 1 base from J, with 15 bases between. The CDR3 runs to 14 residues. CDR1 and CDR2 from the germline V gene are SNHLY and FYNNEI. The CDR3 reads CATGPRRGTDTQYF. The CDR3 DNA sequence: TGTGCCACAGGGCCCCGAAGGGGCACAGATACGCAGTATTTT.

This chain connects TRBV3-1 (or the pseudogene TRBV3-2) to TRBJ2-1, with 11 bases matching TRBD2. The CDR3 is 18 amino acids. The J segment lost 1 base and the V segment lost 0 bases, leaving 5 bases of the junction unmatched. Germline CDR1 is LGHDT and CDR2 is YNNKEL (reference sequence). DNA of the CDR3: TGTGCCAGCAGCCAAGATATAGCGGGAGGGATTTCCTACAATGAGCAGTTCTTC. Translated: CASSQDIAGGISYNEQFF.

V gene TRBV9 combines with J gene TRBJ1-1, with TRBD1 as a possible D gene (5 bases). The germline gives CDR1 SGDLS, CDR2 YYNGEE. V shed 0 bases and J shed 1 base, with 10 bases lying between them. The CDR3 consists of 15 residues. CDR3 DNA sequence: TGTGCCAGCAGCGTAGTGGGCACAGGGAACACTGAAGCTTTCTTT. This translates into CASSVVGTGNTEAFF.

The chain couples TRBV7-8 to TRBJ2-4, with TRBD2 as a possible D gene (5 bases). Per the germline V gene, CDR1 is SGHVS and CDR2 is FQNEAQ. V shed 6 bases and J shed 0 bases, with 6 bases lying between them. This CDR3 comprises 13 residues. Here the CDR3 reads CASSREAKNIQYF. The CDR3 DNA reads TGTGCCAGCAGTCGGGAAGCCAAAAACATTCAGTACTTC.

The genes are TRBV6-5 and TRBJ2-1, with 9 bases matching TRBD1. The CDR3 is 14 residues long. The J segment lost 9 bases and the V segment lost 5 bases, leaving 8 bases of the junction unmatched. The germline V gene has CDR1 MNHEY and CDR2 SVGAGI. The chain's CDR3 is CASSTSGTGREQFF. The DNA of the CDR3 is TGTGCCAGCAGTACATCCGGGACAGGGCGTGAGCAGTTCTTC.

V is TRBV7-9 and J is TRBJ2-3; maybe TRBD2 (6 bases). The CDR3 length is 18 residues. Per germline, CDR1 SEHNR and CDR2 FQNEAQ (reference sequence). Trimming cost V 4 bases and J 2 bases, with 22 bases left between them. The CDR3 is CASSSRVTRDGATDTQYF. The DNA for the CDR3 is TGTGCCAGCAGCTCCAGAGTGACGCGGGATGGGGCCACAGATACGCAGTATTTT.

The chain links TRBV18 to TRBJ1-1; D may be TRBD1 (5 bases). Germline V lookup: CDR1 KGHSH, CDR2 LQKENI. The CDR3 spans 13 residues. Deletions cut 8 bases from V and 2 bases from J, with 12 bases between. This CDR3 reads CASTTQGNTEAFF. The CDR3 DNA reads as TGTGCCAGCACTACCCAGGGAAACACTGAAGCTTTCTTT.

The chain carries TRBV18 and TRBJ2-1; possibly TRBD2 for D (6 bases). CDR3 length: 13 residues. Germline V gives CDR1 KGHSH, CDR2 LQKENI. Trimming removed 4 bases at V and 6 bases at J, with 10 bases between. The CDR3 nucleotides read TGTGCCAGCTCACGCCAGGGAGGCAATGAGCAGTTCTTC. This translates into CASSRQGGNEQFF.

This sequence joins TRBV7-2 and TRBJ1-4; TRBD1 matches 10 bases. Germline V lookup: CDR1 SGHTA, CDR2 FQGNSA. With V trimmed by 5 bases and J by 8 bases, 8 bases remained unmatched. This CDR3 is built from 15 residues. CDR3 loop: CASSRGQGSEEKLFF. In DNA, the CDR3 is TGTGCCAGCAGCAGGGGACAGGGGTCAGAAGAAAAACTGTTTTTT.

The V gene is TRBV28, the J gene TRBJ1-5; D remains unclear. This CDR3 spans 13 amino acids. V lost 5 bases and J lost 6, with 11 bases in between. In germline, CDR1 is MDHEN, CDR2 SYDVKM. The CDR3 DNA reads TGTGCCAGCAGTCCCCCCGGAGGTCAGCCCCAGCATTTT. Its translation is CASSPPGGQPQHF.

This chain links TRBV27 with TRBJ1-4, with 8 bases matching TRBD1. The germline CDR1 and CDR2 sequences are MNHEY and SMNVEV (reference sequence). J lost 2 bases, V lost 2 bases, and 1 base had no gene match. The CDR3 spans 15 residues. CDR3 DNA sequence: TGTGCCAGCAGTTTAAGACAGGGGACTAATGAAAAACTGTTTTTT. The encoded protein is CASSLRQGTNEKLFF.

V is TRBV12-3 or TRBV12-4 and J is TRBJ1-1, with unresolved D. The CDR3 covers 13 residues. The V and J ends lost 6 bases and 4 bases respectively, with 12 bases between them. DNA of the CDR3: TGTGCCAGCAGCTCGAGGTGGTTCACTGAAGCTTTCTTT. Amino acids: CASSSRWFTEAFF.

This chain joins TRBV6-5 and TRBJ2-1; D not certain. The CDR3 covers 14 residues. Germline CDR1 and CDR2: MNHEY and SVGAGI. V shed 5 bases and J shed 0 bases, with 8 bases lying between them. The CDR3 DNA sequence: TGTGCCAGCAGTCACTTGAGCTCCTACAATGAGCAGTTCTTC. Translating it yields CASSHLSSYNEQFF.

The rearrangement links TRBV9 to TRBJ2-3; no clear D gene. The germline CDR1 and CDR2 sequences are SGDLS and YYNGEE. The V gene lost 0 bases and the J gene lost 4 bases, with 6 bases spanning the gap. The CDR3 is 13 residues long. The CDR3 spells CASSVGVADTQYF. The CDR3 coding sequence is TGTGCCAGCAGCGTAGGAGTGGCAGATACGCAGTATTTT.

The chain uses TRBV6-2 or TRBV6-3 and TRBJ2-1; perhaps TRBD1 as D (5 bases). This CDR3 is built from 17 residues. Looked up from germline, CDR1 is MNHEY and CDR2 is SVGEGT. The V and J ends lost 0 bases and 2 bases respectively, with 14 bases between them. CDR3: CASSYSVGQGTYNEQFF. As DNA, the CDR3 is TGTGCCAGCAGTTACTCGGTAGGTCAGGGAACCTACAATGAGCAGTTCTTC.

This chain links TRBV7-2 with TRBJ1-4, with TRBD1 identical over 8 bases. Unmatched junction bases numbered 8, after V lost 3 bases and J lost 2 bases. This CDR3 contains 17 residues. The germline V gene has CDR1 SGHTA and CDR2 FQGNSA. CDR3 sequence: CASSLTGDRRTNEKLFF. DNA for the CDR3: TGTGCCAGCAGCTTGACAGGGGATCGGCGCACTAATGAAAAACTGTTTTTT.

This sequence joins TRBV28 and TRBJ1-1; the D is unclear. The CDR3 covers 13 residues. Germline V gene sequence: CDR1 MDHEN, CDR2 SYDVKM. The V and J ends lost 6 bases and 1 base respectively, with 9 bases between them. For the CDR3, the DNA is TGTGCCAGCAGCTTAGCAGAGAACACTGAAGCTTTCTTT. It specifies CASSLAENTEAFF.